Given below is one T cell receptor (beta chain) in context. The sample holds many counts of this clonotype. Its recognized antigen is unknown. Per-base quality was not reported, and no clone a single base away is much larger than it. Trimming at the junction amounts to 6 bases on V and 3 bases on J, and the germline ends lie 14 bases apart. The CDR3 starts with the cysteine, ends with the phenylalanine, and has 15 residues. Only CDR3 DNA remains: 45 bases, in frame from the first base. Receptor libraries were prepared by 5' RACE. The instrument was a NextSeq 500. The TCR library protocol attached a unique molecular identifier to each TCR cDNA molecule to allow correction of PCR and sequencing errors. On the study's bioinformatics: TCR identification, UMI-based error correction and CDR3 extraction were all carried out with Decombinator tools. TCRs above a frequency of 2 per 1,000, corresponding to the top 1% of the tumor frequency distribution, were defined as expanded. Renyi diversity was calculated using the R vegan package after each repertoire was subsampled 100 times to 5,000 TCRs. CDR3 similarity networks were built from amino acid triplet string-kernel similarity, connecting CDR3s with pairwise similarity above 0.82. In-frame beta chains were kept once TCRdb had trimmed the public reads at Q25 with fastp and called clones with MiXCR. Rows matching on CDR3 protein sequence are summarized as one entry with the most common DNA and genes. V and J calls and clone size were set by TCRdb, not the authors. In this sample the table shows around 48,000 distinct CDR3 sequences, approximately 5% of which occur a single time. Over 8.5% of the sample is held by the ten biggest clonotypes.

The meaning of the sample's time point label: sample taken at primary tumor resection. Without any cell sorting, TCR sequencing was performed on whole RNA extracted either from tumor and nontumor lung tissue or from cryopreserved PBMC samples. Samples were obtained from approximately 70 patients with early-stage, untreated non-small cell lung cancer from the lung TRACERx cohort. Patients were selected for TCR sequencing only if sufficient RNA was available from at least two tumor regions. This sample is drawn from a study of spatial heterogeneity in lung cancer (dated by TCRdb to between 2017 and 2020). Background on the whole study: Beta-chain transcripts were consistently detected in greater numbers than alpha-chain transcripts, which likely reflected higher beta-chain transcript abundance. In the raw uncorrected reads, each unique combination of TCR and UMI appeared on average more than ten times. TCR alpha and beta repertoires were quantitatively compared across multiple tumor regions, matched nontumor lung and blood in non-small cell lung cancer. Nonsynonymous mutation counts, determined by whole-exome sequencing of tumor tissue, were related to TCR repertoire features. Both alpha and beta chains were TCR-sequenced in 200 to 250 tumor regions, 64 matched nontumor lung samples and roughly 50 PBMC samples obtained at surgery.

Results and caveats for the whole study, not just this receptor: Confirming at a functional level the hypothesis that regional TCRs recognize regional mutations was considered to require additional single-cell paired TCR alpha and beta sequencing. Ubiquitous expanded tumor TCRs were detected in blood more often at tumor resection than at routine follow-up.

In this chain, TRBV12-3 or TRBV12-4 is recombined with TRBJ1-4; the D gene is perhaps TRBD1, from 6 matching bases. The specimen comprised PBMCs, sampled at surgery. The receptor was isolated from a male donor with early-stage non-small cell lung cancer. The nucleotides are TGTGCCAGCAGCCCACAGGGTCAAGCTAATGAAAAACTGTTTTTT. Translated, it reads CASSPQGQANEKLFF.